This TCR beta chain comes out of a study of CXCR3-negative and CXCR3-positive naive CD8 T cells. UMI-labeled 5' RACE TRB cDNA libraries were prepared from the cells. TCRdb reprocessed the 5' RACE reads and reports one entry per CDR3 protein, with no DNA. This listing includes about 140,000 distinct CDR3 sequences. As regards this clonotype: Its target is unknown.

Germline CDR1 and CDR2: SNHLY and FYNNEI. The CDR3 loop spans 16 amino acids. Study outcomes and limitations: Naive cells that were CXCR3-positive had more hydrophobic TRB CDR3s (compared with CXCR3-negative naive cells). Memory CD8+ cells showed much lower diversity, while both naive subsets were comparably high.

Naive CD8+ T cells carried a CD45RO-CCR7+CD27+CD95- phenotype. J is TRBJ2-7 and V is TRBV2; TCRdb lists TRBD2, though no DNA is available to test this call. This sequence originates from a human donor in good health. Some clones in this sample may be carry-over from other donors' samples. The sequenced material came from naive CXCR3+ CD8+ T cells from blood. Subset reported: CD45RO-CCR7+CD27+CD95- naive CD8+ T cells expressing CXCR3 (TNR3+). The CDR3 spells CASSPQGGLAGYEQYF.